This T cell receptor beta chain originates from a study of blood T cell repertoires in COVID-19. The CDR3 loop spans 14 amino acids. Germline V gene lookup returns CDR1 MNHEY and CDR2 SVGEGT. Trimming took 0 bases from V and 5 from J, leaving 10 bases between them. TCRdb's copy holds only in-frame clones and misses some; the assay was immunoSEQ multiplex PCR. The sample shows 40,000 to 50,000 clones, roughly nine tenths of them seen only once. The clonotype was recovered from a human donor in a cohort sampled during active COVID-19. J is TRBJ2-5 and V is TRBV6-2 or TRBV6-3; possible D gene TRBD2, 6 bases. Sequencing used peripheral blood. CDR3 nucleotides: TGTGCCAGCAGTTACTCAGGAGGGTATGAGACCCAGTACTTC. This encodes CASSYSGGYETQYF.